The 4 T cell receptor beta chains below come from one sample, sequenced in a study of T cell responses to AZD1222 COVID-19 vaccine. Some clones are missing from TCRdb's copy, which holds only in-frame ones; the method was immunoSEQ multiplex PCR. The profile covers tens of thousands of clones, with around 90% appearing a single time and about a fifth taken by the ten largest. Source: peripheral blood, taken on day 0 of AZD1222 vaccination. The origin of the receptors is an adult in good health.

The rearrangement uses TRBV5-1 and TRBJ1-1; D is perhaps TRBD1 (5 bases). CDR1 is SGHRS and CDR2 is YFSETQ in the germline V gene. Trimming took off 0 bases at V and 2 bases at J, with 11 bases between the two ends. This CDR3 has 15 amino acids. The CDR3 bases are TGCGCCAGCAGCTTGGGTAGCAGGGATAACACTGAAGCTTTCTTT. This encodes CASSLGSRDNTEAFF.

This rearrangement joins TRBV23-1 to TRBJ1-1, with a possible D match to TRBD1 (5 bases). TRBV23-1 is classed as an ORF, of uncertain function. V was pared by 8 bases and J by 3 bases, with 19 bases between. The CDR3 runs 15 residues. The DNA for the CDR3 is TGCGCCAGCGTTGCCGCCAGGGCTCCCGACACTGAAGCTTTCTTT. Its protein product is CASVAARAPDTEAFF.

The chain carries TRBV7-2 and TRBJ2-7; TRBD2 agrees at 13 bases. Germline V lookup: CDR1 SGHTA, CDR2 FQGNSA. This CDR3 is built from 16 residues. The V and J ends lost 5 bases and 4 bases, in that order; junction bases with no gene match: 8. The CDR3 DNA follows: TGTGCCAGCAGCCTCCAGTCGGGACTAGCGGGGTACGAGCAGTACTTC. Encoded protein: CASSLQSGLAGYEQYF.

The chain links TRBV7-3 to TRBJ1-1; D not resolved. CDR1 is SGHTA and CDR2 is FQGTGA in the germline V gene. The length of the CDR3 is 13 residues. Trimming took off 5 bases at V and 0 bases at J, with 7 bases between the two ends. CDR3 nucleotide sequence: TGTGCCAGCAGCCTGCAAATGAACACTGAAGCTTTCTTT. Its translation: CASSLQMNTEAFF.